A single sample is the source of the 13 T cell receptor beta chains below, sequenced in a study of shared T cell receptors in the human thymus. Libraries were prepared by immunoSEQ multiplex PCR; TCRdb keeps only in-frame clonotypes and omits some of them. Of 600,000 or so clones in the sample, around 87% are singletons; the top ten hold 0.009% to 0.0095%. The data also belong to a second study, concerning human thymus T cells.

Sequencing input: thymocytes. These receptors came from a boy less than two years old with a congenital heart defect.

The rearrangement uses TRBV14 and TRBJ2-1; 9 bases are a match to TRBD2. V gave up 4 bases and J gave up 7 bases; unmatched junction bases: 14. Germline CDR1 is SGHDN and CDR2 is FVKESK. The CDR3 sequence is 17 residues long. The CDR3 loop reads CASSPPRGRGGHNEQFF. The DNA for the CDR3 is TGTGCCAGCAGCCCTCCCCGGGGGCGGGGGGGCCATAATGAGCAGTTCTTC.

The chain links TRBV11-3 to TRBJ2-3; no reliable D call. Germline V gives CDR1 SGHNT, CDR2 YENEEA. V lost 0 bases to trimming and J lost 0 bases, with 4 bases between them. The CDR3 spans 14 residues. The CDR3 DNA reads as TGTGCCAGCAGCTTAGATGGCAGCACAGATACGCAGTATTTT. Translating gives CASSLDGSTDTQYF.

The chain recombines TRBV28 with TRBJ2-4; 7 nucleotides match TRBD1. This CDR3 has 16 amino acids. Germline V gene data show CDR1 as MDHEN and CDR2 as SYDVKM. Trimming at V came to 2 bases and at J to 2 bases, leaving 6 bases not matched to a gene. For the CDR3, the DNA is TGTGCCAGCAGTTTAGACTACAGGGGAACCAAAAACATTCAGTACTTC. This encodes CASSLDYRGTKNIQYF.

The chain joins TRBV4-1 to TRBJ2-5, with a possible D match to TRBD1 (6 bases). The CDR3 has 16 amino acids. CDR1 is MGHRA and CDR2 is YSYEKL in the germline V gene. V was pared by 3 bases and J by 4 bases, with 18 bases between. The DNA for the CDR3 is TGCGCCAGCAGCCAGGGGCAGGGGATTTTTGGAGAGACCCAGTACTTC. It encodes CASSQGQGIFGETQYF.

This clone is a singleton in its sample. An end of the junction differs from the germline gene, which may be a read error. The sample has other DNA sequences that encode this CDR3 too. This sequence joins TRBV30 and TRBJ1-2; 12 positions match TRBD1. CDR3 length equals 16 residues. CDR1 and CDR2 (germline): GTSNPN, SVGIG (reference sequence). CDR3 loop: CAWSVPRDRGHYGYTF. CDR3 sequence (DNA): TGTGCCTGGAGTGTACCACGGGACAGGGGGCACTATGGCTACACTTTC.

The J gene is TRBJ2-2, the V gene TRBV19; weak D call: TRBD1 (6 bases). CDR1 and CDR2 (germline): LNHDA, SQIVND (reference sequence). This CDR3 has 18 residues. V gave up 2 bases and J gave up 0 bases, with 16 bases separating them. The CDR3 protein is CASSIRQGITTNTGELFF. DNA of the CDR3: TGTGCCAGTAGTATACGGCAGGGGATAACTACGAACACCGGGGAGCTGTTTTTT. Looking up the rest from reference TRBV19 and TRBJ2-2 gives the full variable domain: DGGITQSPKYLFRKEGQNVTLSCEQNLNHDAMYWYRQDPGQGLRLIYYSQIVNDFQKGDIAEGYSVSREKKESFPLTVTSAQKNPTAFYLCASSIRQGITTNTGELFFGEGSRLTVL.

This chain uses TRBV27 with TRBJ1-1, with 7 bases matching TRBD1. This CDR3 comprises 14 residues. After removal of 6 bases from V and 0 bases from J, the junction contained 4 bases not matched to a gene. CDR1 is MNHEY, CDR2 SMNVEV, per germline (reference sequence). DNA of the CDR3: TGTGCCAGCAGGAGGGACAGCTTGAACACTGAAGCTTTCTTT. It is translated as CASRRDSLNTEAFF.

V and J are TRBV4-3 and TRBJ2-1; 7 bases are shared with TRBD2. Trimming at V came to 2 bases and at J to 0 bases, leaving 13 bases not matched to a gene. The V gene's germline CDR1 is LGHNA and CDR2 YSLEER. The CDR3 is 19 amino acids. CDR3 loop: CASSQTPSGETSSYNEQFF. CDR3 coding DNA: TGCGCCAGCAGCCAAACTCCCAGCGGGGAGACAAGCTCCTACAATGAGCAGTTCTTC.

This chain links TRBV15 with TRBJ1-6; the D gene is possibly TRBD1 (5 bases). Deletions cut 0 bases from V and 6 bases from J, with 27 bases between. Germline V gene lookup returns CDR1 LNHNV and CDR2 YYDKDF (reference sequence). The CDR3 consists of 21 residues. The CDR3 DNA is TGTGCCACCAGCAGAGAGAGAGGGAATCGGGGGACGGTTAAGGCTAATTCACCCCTCCACTTT. Translation gives CATSRERGNRGTVKANSPLHF.

This clone showed up just a few times. The chain joins TRBV28 to TRBJ1-1; tentatively, D is TRBD1 (5 bases). The length of the CDR3 is 14 residues. Germline V lookup: CDR1 MDHEN, CDR2 SYDVKM. The ends were cut back, 5 bases at V and 5 bases at J, with 15 bases in the middle. The CDR3 DNA is TGTGCCAGCAGTACCCCAGGGTTTCGGACTGAAGCTTTCTTT. Amino acid sequence: CASSTPGFRTEAFF. The whole variable domain, remainder taken from reference TRBV28 and TRBJ1-1, is DVKVTQSSRYLVKRTGEKVFLECVQDMDHENMFWYRQDPGLGLRLIYFSYDVKMKEKGDIPEGYSVSREKKERFSLILESASTNQTSMYLCASSTPGFRTEAFFGQGTRLTVV.

This clone was counted only a few times. The chain links TRBV12-5 to TRBJ2-3; 8 positions agree with TRBD2. Trimming cost V 1 base and J 0 bases; bases outside gene matches: 6. The germline V gene encodes CDR1 LGHNT and CDR2 FRNRAP. The CDR3 has 17 residues. CDR3 bases: TGTGCTAGTGGTTTGGAATCCGCTAGCGGGAGCACAGATACGCAGTATTTT. It translates to CASGLESASGSTDTQYF.

V gene TRBV5-6 combines with J gene TRBJ1-5; the D gene is possibly TRBD1 (5 bases). CDR1 SGHDT and CDR2 YYEEEE come from the germline V gene. This CDR3 is 17 amino acids long. V was cut by 4 bases and J by 4 bases, with 21 bases left in between. CDR3 in DNA: TGTGCCAGCAGCCGCCGTGGGGCTGGGGCCGAAAATCAGCCCCAGCATTTT. This translates into CASSRRGAGAENQPQHF.

V and J are TRBV27 and TRBJ1-4; D unclear. Germline CDR1 and CDR2: MNHEY and SMNVEV (reference sequence). With 7 bases removed from V and 4 bases from J, the gap between germline ends came to 16 bases. The CDR3 covers 15 residues. As DNA, the CDR3 is TGTGCCAGCACAAAAGGAGCCTCCCTTAATGAAAAACTGTTTTTT. Encoded protein: CASTKGASLNEKLFF.